The present T cell receptor beta chain was sequenced within a study of cytomegalovirus exposure and HLA in healthy donors. Overall study context: Findings of an earlier analysis included some 110 million unique TCR beta sequences from some 200 million T cells. Findings of the study overall: The study recorded over 150 TCR beta chains that were cytomegalovirus-associated.

This PCR relied on a set of 60 Vbeta primers and 13 Jbeta primers. Sequencing was performed with immunoSEQ multiplex PCR; in TCRdb, only in-frame clones are kept and a portion is missing. The sample has some 160,000 clones, 73% seen once. This CDR3 region has 12 residues. In germline, CDR1 is SQVTM, CDR2 ANQGSEA. V lost 7 bases to trimming and J lost 1 base, with 10 bases between them. Each donor's status was that of a healthy bone marrow donor. On this clone itself: Its antigen is still unknown.

What was sequenced was PBMCs. This TCR came from a woman under 30 in good health and CMV-seropositive. The V and J genes are TRBV29-1 and TRBJ1-1; D perhaps matches TRBD1 (6 bases). In nucleotides, the CDR3 is TGCAGCGCGGGACACCCGAACACTGAAGCTTTCTTT. Translated, it gives CSAGHPNTEAFF.